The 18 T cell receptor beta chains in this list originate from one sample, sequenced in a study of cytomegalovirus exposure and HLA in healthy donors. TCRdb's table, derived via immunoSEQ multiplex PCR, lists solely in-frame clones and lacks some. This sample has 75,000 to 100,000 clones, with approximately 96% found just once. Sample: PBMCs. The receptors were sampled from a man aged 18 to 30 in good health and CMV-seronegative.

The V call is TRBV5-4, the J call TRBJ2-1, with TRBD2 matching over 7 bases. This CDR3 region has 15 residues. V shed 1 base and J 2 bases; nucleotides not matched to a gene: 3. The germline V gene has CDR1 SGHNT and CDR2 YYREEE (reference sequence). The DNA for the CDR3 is TGTGCCAGCAGCTTGAGGAGCGGGGCCTACAATGAGCAGTTCTTC. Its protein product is CASSLRSGAYNEQFF.

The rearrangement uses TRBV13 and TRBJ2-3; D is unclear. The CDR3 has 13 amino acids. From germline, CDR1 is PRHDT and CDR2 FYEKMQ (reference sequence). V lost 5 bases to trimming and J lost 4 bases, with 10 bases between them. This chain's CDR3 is CASSPRSPDTQYF. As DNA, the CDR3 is TGTGCCAGCAGCCCCCGCAGTCCAGATACGCAGTATTTT.

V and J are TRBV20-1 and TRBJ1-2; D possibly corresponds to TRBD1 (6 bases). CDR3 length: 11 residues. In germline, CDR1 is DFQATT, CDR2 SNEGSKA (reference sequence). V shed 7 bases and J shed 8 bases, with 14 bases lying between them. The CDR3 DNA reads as TGCAGTGTTGGGGAGGGGGGAGGCTACACCTTC. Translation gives CSVGEGGGYTF.

The CDR3 DNA follows: TGTGCCAGCAGCTTAGAAGGGGGTACCTACGAGCAGTACTTC. Translated, it gives CASSLEGGTYEQYF. The chain carries TRBV7-9 and TRBJ2-7, with D perhaps matching TRBD1 (6 bases). The germline V gene has CDR1 SEHNR and CDR2 FQNEAQ (reference sequence). This CDR3 is built from 14 residues. Trimming removed 1 base at V and 2 bases at J, with 9 bases between.

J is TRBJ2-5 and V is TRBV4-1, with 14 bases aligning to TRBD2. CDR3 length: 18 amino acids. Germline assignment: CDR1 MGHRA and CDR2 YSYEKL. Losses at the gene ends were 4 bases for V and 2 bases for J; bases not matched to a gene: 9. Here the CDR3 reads CASSPGTSGSRLQETQYF. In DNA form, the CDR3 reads TGCGCCAGCAGCCCTGGGACTAGCGGGAGTAGACTTCAAGAGACCCAGTACTTC.

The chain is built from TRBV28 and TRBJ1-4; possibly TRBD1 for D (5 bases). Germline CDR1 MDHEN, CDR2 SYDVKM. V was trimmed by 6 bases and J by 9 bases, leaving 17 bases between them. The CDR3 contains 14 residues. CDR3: CASSSPGEAQKLFF. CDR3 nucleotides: TGTGCCAGCAGCTCCCCGGGGGAGGCTCAAAAACTGTTTTTT.

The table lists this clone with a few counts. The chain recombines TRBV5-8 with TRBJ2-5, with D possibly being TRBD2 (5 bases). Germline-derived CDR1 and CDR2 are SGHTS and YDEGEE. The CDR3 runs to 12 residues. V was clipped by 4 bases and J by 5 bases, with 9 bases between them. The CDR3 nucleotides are TGTGCCAGCAGCGGACTGAGTGAGACCCAGTACTTC. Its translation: CASSGLSETQYF.

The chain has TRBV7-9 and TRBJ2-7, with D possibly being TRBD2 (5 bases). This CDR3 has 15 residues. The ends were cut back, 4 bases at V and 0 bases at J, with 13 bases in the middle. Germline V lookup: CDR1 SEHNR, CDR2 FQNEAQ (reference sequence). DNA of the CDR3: TGTGCCAGCAGCTCGGACTTGGAAGACTCCTACGAGCAGTACTTC. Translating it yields CASSSDLEDSYEQYF.

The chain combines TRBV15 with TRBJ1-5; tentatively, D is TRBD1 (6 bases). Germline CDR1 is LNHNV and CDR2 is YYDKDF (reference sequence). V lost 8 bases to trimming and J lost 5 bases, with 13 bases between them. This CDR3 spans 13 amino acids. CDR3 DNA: TGTGCCACCCAGGCGGGGGCGGATCAGCCCCAGCATTTT. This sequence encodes CATQAGADQPQHF.

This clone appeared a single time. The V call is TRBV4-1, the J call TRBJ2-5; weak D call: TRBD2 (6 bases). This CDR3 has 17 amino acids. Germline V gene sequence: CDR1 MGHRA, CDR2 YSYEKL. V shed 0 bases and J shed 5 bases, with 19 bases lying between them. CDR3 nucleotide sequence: TGCGCCAGCAGCCAAGAGACTTCGGTGGGGGGTCGGGAGACCCAGTACTTC. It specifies CASSQETSVGGRETQYF.

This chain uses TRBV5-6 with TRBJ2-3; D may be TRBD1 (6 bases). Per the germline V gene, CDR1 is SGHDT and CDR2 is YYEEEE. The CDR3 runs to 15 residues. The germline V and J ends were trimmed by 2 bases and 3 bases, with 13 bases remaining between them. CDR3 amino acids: CASSFRGPGTDTQYF. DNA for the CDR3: TGTGCCAGCAGCTTCAGGGGCCCAGGGACAGATACGCAGTATTTT.

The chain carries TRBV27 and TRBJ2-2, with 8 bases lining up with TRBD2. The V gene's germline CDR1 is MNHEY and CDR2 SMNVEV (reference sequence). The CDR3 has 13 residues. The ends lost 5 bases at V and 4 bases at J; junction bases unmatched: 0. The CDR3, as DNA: TGTGCCAGCAGTAGCGGGAGCACCGGGGAGCTGTTTTTT. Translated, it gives CASSSGSTGELFF.

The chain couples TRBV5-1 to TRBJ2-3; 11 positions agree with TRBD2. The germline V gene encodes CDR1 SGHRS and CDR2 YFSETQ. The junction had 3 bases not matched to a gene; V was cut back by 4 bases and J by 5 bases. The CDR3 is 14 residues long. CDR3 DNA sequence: TGCGCCAGCAGCCTAGCGGGAGGAGGAGATACGCAGTATTTT. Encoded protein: CASSLAGGGDTQYF.

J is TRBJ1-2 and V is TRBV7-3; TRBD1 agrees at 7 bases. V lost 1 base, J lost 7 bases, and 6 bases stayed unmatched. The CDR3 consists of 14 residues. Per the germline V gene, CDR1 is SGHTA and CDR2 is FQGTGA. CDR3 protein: CASSLKGASGGYTF. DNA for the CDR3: TGTGCCAGCAGCTTAAAGGGGGCTTCAGGTGGCTACACCTTC.

This chain's CDR3 is CASSLAIGGDYGYTF. CDR3 bases: TGTGCCAGCAGCTTAGCGATAGGGGGTGATTATGGCTACACCTTC. The chain links TRBV7-2 to TRBJ1-2; the D gene is possibly TRBD1 (6 bases). Trimming left V 0 bases short and J 5 bases short, with 13 bases between. The CDR3 covers 15 residues. Germline V gene lookup returns CDR1 SGHTA and CDR2 FQGNSA.

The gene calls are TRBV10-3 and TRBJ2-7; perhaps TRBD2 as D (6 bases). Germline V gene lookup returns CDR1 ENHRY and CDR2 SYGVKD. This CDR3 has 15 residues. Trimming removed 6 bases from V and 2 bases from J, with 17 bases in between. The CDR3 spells CAISGRGDGTYEQYF. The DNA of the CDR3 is TGTGCCATCAGCGGGAGAGGGGACGGTACCTACGAGCAGTACTTC.

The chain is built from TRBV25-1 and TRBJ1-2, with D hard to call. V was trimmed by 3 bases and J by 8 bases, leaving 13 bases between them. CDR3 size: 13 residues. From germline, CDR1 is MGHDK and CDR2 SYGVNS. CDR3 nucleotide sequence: TGTGCCAGCAGTGACAGTTTTTCTTCGGGCTACACCTTC. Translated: CASSDSFSSGYTF.

This CDR3 is CATSTTSGSVDTQYF. The CDR3 bases are TGTGCCACCAGTACGACTAGCGGGAGCGTAGATACGCAGTATTTT. The chain uses TRBV15 and TRBJ2-3; TRBD2 matches at 12 bases. V trimming: 6 bases; J trimming: 5 bases; junction bases outside the gene matches: 6. The CDR3 is 15 amino acids. Germline CDR1 is LNHNV and CDR2 is YYDKDF (reference sequence).